This T cell receptor (beta chain) came from a study of response to subunit inactivated influenza vaccine. A single record per CDR3 protein comes from TCRdb applying MiXCR to the RT-PCR reads. The sample yields about 520,000 distinct CDR3 sequences, approximately 11% seen once. The sequencing here drew on PBMCs from blood, taken 45 days after vaccination. This receptor was obtained from a man aged 45-65 years who received an inactivated influenza vaccine.

The CDR3 sequence: CASSFWAGNQPQHF. The CDR3 nucleotides are TGTGCCAGCAGTTTTTGGGCCGGAAATCAGCCCCAGCATTTT. The chain employs TRBV28 and TRBJ1-5; unclear D gene. Germline V CDR1 and CDR2: MDHEN, SYDVKM. Trimming shortened V by 3 bases and J by 4 bases, and 10 bases separated the two germline ends. The CDR3 extends over 14 amino acids.